A selection of T cell receptor beta chains follows, all from one sample in a study of control samples from healthy donors and cancer patients. Repertoires were generated with immunoSEQ multiplex PCR, while TCRdb's copy carries only in-frame clones and drops some. Counted here are about 92,000 clones, approximately 82% occurring once; the ten biggest clones make up around 9.5%. Sequenced: blood. The receptor set was obtained from a woman between 55 and 75 years old in good health. Both conserved end residues are part of each CDR3. The order of the fields is V gene, D gene, clone size, J gene, CDR3 protein, CDR3 DNA. A D gene is named only where the DNA matches it firmly. The size field is filled for only some rows; it gives once, few, many or a size class.

>TRBV19|-|-|TRBJ1-2
CASSIDFATYGYTF
TGTGCCAGTAGTATAGACTTCGCAACCTATGGCTACACCTTC
>TRBV7-9|-|-|TRBJ2-1
CASSLAALVLGNEQFF
TGTGCCAGCAGCTTAGCCGCCTTAGTTCTGGGCAATGAGCAGTTCTTC
>TRBV6-1|TRBD1|few|TRBJ1-4
CASSAATGGARTNEKLFF
TGTGCCAGCAGTGCAGCTACAGGGGGGGCTCGAACTAATGAAAAACTGTTTTTT
>TRBV6-5|-|-|TRBJ1-2
CASSLGGANYGYTF
TGTGCCAGCAGTCTGGGAGGAGCTAACTATGGCTACACCTTC
>TRBV20-1|-|-|TRBJ2-3
CSAIVADTQYF
TGCAGTGCCATAGTGGCAGATACGCAGTATTTT
>TRBV4-2|-|-|TRBJ2-4
CASSQELVVSGNIQYF
TGTGCCAGCAGCCAAGAACTAGTAGTTTCGGGAAACATTCAGTACTTC
>TRBV24-1|-|-|TRBJ2-5
CATSEPTGRGETQYF
TGTGCCACCAGTGAACCAACCGGACGCGGGGAGACCCAGTACTTC
>TRBV4-1|-|-|TRBJ1-5
CASSQAVNQPQHF
TGCGCCAGCAGCCAAGCGGTTAATCAGCCCCAGCATTTT
>TRBV4-3|-|once|TRBJ2-1
CASSQDVNNYNEQFF
TGCGCCAGCAGCCAAGATGTGAACAACTACAATGAGCAGTTCTTC
>TRBV19|-|-|TRBJ1-4
CASSIGRATNEKLFF
TGTGCCAGTAGTATTGGCCGGGCAACTAATGAAAAACTGTTTTTT
>TRBV28|-|-|TRBJ1-1
CASSDGTLVTEAFF
TGTGCCAGCAGTGACGGGACCCTGGTTACTGAAGCTTTCTTT
>TRBV14|TRBD1|-|TRBJ2-1
CASSPRDRDYNEQFF
TGTGCCAGCAGCCCCCGGGACAGGGACTACAATGAGCAGTTCTTC
>TRBV7-9|TRBD2|-|TRBJ2-2
CASSMGLAGAGELFF
TGTGCCAGCAGCATGGGACTAGCGGGAGCCGGGGAGCTGTTTTTT
>TRBV11-2|-|-|TRBJ1-1
CASSLGRAWGIYEAFF
TGTGCCAGCAGCTTGGGGCGGGCGTGGGGGATCTATGAAGCTTTCTTT
>TRBV6-5|-|-|TRBJ1-1
CASSYLEGNTEAFF
TGTGCCAGCAGTTACCTCGAGGGGAACACTGAAGCTTTCTTT
>TRBV27|TRBD1|-|TRBJ1-5
CASSSRDRAQPQHF
TGTGCCAGCAGTTCCCGGGACAGGGCGCAGCCCCAGCATTTT
>TRBV15|TRBD1|-|TRBJ1-1
CATSGLGQGTEAFF
TGTGCCACCAGCGGTTTGGGACAGGGCACTGAAGCTTTCTTT
>TRBV5-1|-|-|TRBJ2-5
CASSRTAQAETQYF
TGCGCCAGCAGTCGTACTGCACAGGCAGAGACCCAGTACTTC
>TRBV2|-|-|TRBJ1-2
CASSAGNGYTF
TGTGCCAGCAGTGCGGGGAATGGCTACACCTTC
>TRBV12-3/TRBV12-4|-|once|TRBJ2-1
CASSYDTGNEQFF
TGTGCCAGCAGTTACGACACAGGTAATGAGCAGTTCTTC
>TRBV6-6|-|-|TRBJ2-7
CASSSPVSGSSYEQYF
TGTGCCAGCAGTTCTCCAGTTAGCGGAAGCTCCTACGAGCAGTACTTC
>TRBV4-3|TRBD2|once|TRBJ2-7
CASSQGPGGPYEQYF
TGCGCCAGCAGCCAAGGCCCGGGGGGGCCCTACGAGCAGTACTTC
>TRBV11-2|-|-|TRBJ2-7
CASSLRSPWEQYF
TGTGCCAGCAGCTTAAGGTCGCCGTGGGAGCAGTACTTC
>TRBV18|-|-|TRBJ1-5
CASSPPGNQPQHF
TGTGCCAGCTCACCACCGGGCAATCAGCCCCAGCATTTT